The clone carrying this T cell receptor (beta chain) occurred once. The data derive from a study of technical replicates of blood from a few donors. The CDR3 sequence is 15 residues long. The V and J ends lost 0 bases and 4 bases, in that order; junction bases with no gene match: 4. The V gene's germline CDR1 is SGDLS and CDR2 YYNGEE. The data were produced by immunoSEQ multiplex PCR, yet TCRdb's version contains in-frame clones alone and is incomplete. Of some 70,000 clones detected, about 95% appear once; the ten largest clones hold less than 0.25%. The V call is TRBV9, the J call TRBJ2-1, with 7 bases lining up with TRBD1. The receptor comes from a human donor in good health. The sample comprised T cells isolated from PBMCs. The CDR3 reads CASSVEGQTYNEQFF. Here the CDR3 DNA reads TGTGCCAGCAGCGTAGAGGGACAGACTTACAATGAGCAGTTCTTC. Complete variable domain (other parts from reference TRBV9 and TRBJ2-1): DSGVTQTPKHLITATGQRVTLRCSPRSGDLSVYWYQQSLDQGLQFLIQYYNGEERAKGNILERFSAQQFPDLHSELNLSSLELGDSALYFCASSVEGQTYNEQFFGPGTRLTVL.